Sequencing of this T cell receptor beta chain was carried out in a study of T cells in Graves' hyperthyroidism and ophthalmopathy. Germline V gene lookup returns CDR1 SGDLS and CDR2 YYNGEE. The V segment lost 0 bases and the J segment 5 bases; nucleotides outside the gene matches: 11. The CDR3 contains 16 residues. Amplification of TCR beta CDR3 regions was performed using RNA transcripts as template. The HTBI set primed first-round TCR CDR3 RT-PCR. MiXCR, run by TCRdb on the multiplex PCR reads, gives a single entry per CDR3 protein. This table holds about 840,000 distinct CDR3 sequences, approximately 40% found once.

The clonotype comes from a young man with Graves' hyperthyroidism. The gene calls are TRBV9 and TRBJ2-7; 7 nucleotides line up with TRBD2. The sequenced material came from blood. The CDR3 coding sequence is TGTGCCAGCAGCGTAGATCCAGGACTAGTAGGAGACGAGCAGTACTTC. This gives the protein CASSVDPGLVGDEQYF.